These T cell receptor beta chains were read from a single sample in a study of cytomegalovirus exposure and HLA in healthy donors. TCRdb's copy holds only in-frame clones and misses some; the assay was immunoSEQ multiplex PCR. The table has 100,000 to 150,000 clones, around 70% seen once. Input material: PBMCs. The receptors originated from a male donor in good health and CMV-seronegative. Each CDR3 is given without its conserved first and last residue. Clone size is given for some rows only: seen once, a few or many times, or a class if the clone is expanded.

clone_size	v_call	cdr3_aa
few	TRBV28	ASSPSHRTGGGH
once	TRBV7-3	ASSLLPAGGTGELF
-	TRBV29-1	SVPGGVWSNEQF
-	TRBV10-3	AISENTRETQY
-	TRBV5-4	ASSLVQGATDTQY
once	TRBV9	ASSAAGNEQY
few	TRBV7-2	ASRYTGGEQF
-	TRBV5-4	ASSLGVREMNTEAF
-	TRBV7-3	ASSLSPGLYYNEQF
few	TRBV29-1	SVEATDRDKQF
few	TRBV5-1	ASSLTDTQY
-	TRBV7-9	SSSLARAPGNTEAF
-	TRBV29-1	SVGGGSGRATGELF
-	TRBV28	ASSYYRDPNTEAF
few	TRBV2	ASSEGAGSSYEQY
-	TRBV25-1	ASSEIQGNRWYNSPLH
-	TRBV28	ASRRQSTEAF
few	TRBV6-1	ASRVPGEYYEQY
-	TRBV7-9	ASSLGGRSYEQY
few	TRBV11-2	ASSFIDSSGNTIY
-	TRBV9	ASSVGTSGGQETQY
-	TRBV4-3	ASSLAAQETQY
-	TRBV13	ASSLGAGGYEQY
-	TRBV25-1	ASSELDSNTGELF
-	TRBV21-1	ASSKGFIGQGNGTNEKLF
-	TRBV15	ATSGQGLAGGRGIQY
-	TRBV11-3	ASSPRTSGATGELF
-	TRBV28	ASSSFAGRADTQY
-	TRBV5-1	ASSSGTEDQPQH
few	TRBV11-2	ASSLLEETLRGGANVLT
-	TRBV7-9	SSTQDRVPYEQY
-	TRBV7-9	SSSLALSYEQY
-	TRBV5-1	ASSPWGWTSGTLIWGYNEQF
-	TRBV19	ASSIVEGQPQH
-	TRBV28	ASTHPEDRTYEQY
few	TRBV25-1	ASSEKGVTITGELF
-	TRBV18	ASSPPTSGSRYIQY
-	TRBV28	ASPPPTGDTSPLH
-	TRBV7-2	ASSHPGGPHEKLF
-	TRBV5-1	ASSPRSPGQYNEQF
-	TRBV5-6	ASSLGDYRGEQF
few	TRBV9	ASSVALGGLPRGSGANVLT
-	TRBV11-2	ASSPRTPWNTEAF
-	TRBV10-3	AIRQDRVNAEAF
-	TRBV6-5	ASSLGHHQDYEQY
-	TRBV29-1	SVLSETYEQY
-	TRBV6-5	ASRAGAPSTDTQY